The rows below give T cell receptor beta chains drawn from one sample of a study of blood T cell repertoires in COVID-19. TCRdb's table, derived via immunoSEQ multiplex PCR, lists solely in-frame clones and lacks some. In the table there are around 260,000 clones, under 90% of which are singletons. The sample consisted of peripheral blood. The receptors derive from a woman in her forties or fifties who had recovered from COVID-19. Both conserved end residues are part of each CDR3. D genes are given only for firm matches. Expanded clones get a size class; other rows say once, few or many, or leave the size out.

-,-,TRBV30,TRBJ2-2,TGTGCCTGGTCCAAGCCGGGTGTCGGCACCGGGGAGCTGTTTTTT,CAWSKPGVGTGELFF
once,-,TRBV12-3/TRBV12-4,TRBJ2-1,TGTGCCAGCAGAGAAGCGTATGAGCAGTTCTTC,CASREAYEQFF
-,-,TRBV7-9,TRBJ1-5,TGTGCCAGCAGCCCTAGGGGGGGAGGCAATCAGCCCCAGCATTTT,CASSPRGGGNQPQHF
few,-,TRBV18,TRBJ1-1,TGTGCCAGCTCGGCACCCTCGGAGAGGATCGAAGCTTTCTTT,CASSAPSERIEAFF
-,-,TRBV3-1/TRBV3-2,TRBJ2-1,TGTGCCAGCAGCGCGACAGCGTACAATGAGCAGTTCTTC,CASSATAYNEQFF
-,-,TRBV11-2,TRBJ1-4,TGTGCCAGCAGTAAAGGAGCAACTAATGAAAAACTGTTTTTT,CASSKGATNEKLFF
-,-,TRBV24-1,TRBJ2-1,TGTGCCACCAGTGATACAGGGTGGAGCAATGAGCAGTTCTTC,CATSDTGWSNEQFF
-,-,TRBV11-2,TRBJ2-7,TGTGCCAGCAGCTCCGGGACTTCCAGCTACGAGCAGTACTTC,CASSSGTSSYEQYF
-,TRBD1,TRBV5-1,TRBJ2-1,TGCGCCAGCAGCCAGAGACAGGGTGGGTCCTACAATGAGCAGTTCTTC,CASSQRQGGSYNEQFF
-,TRBD2,TRBV7-2,TRBJ2-3,TGTGCCTCCACGTGGACTAGCGGGGTTAGCACAGATACGCAGTATTTT,CASTWTSGVSTDTQYF
-,-,TRBV3-1/TRBV3-2,TRBJ1-3,TGTGCCAGCAGGCCTAGAAGACGGACAATACGCTCTGGAAACACCATATATTTT,CASRPRRRTIRSGNTIYF
few,TRBD1,TRBV19,TRBJ1-1,TGTGCCAGTAGTCCCGAACAGGGGGCGCCAACTGAAGCTTTCTTT,CASSPEQGAPTEAFF
-,-,TRBV15,TRBJ2-1,TGTGCCACCAGCAGAGATACGGGGGGCCCTAGCTCCTACAATGAGCAGTTCTTC,CATSRDTGGPSSYNEQFF
-,-,TRBV27,TRBJ2-7,TGTGCCAGCAGTTTATCTGGGCAGCATTACGAGCAGTACTTC,CASSLSGQHYEQYF
-,-,TRBV5-1,TRBJ2-2,TGCGCCAGCAGCCTAAGCAGGGGAAACACCGGGGAGCTGTTTTTT,CASSLSRGNTGELFF
-,TRBD1,TRBV9,TRBJ1-1,TGTGCCAGCAGCGAGAACCCAGGGGGTCTGACTGAAGCTTTCTTT,CASSENPGGLTEAFF
-,-,TRBV9,TRBJ1-3,TGTGCCAGCAGTAGCGCGGAGACAACCGGTGGAAACACCATATATTTT,CASSSAETTGGNTIYF
-,-,TRBV6-5,TRBJ2-7,TGTGCCAGCAGTTACACCGGAACAGAAGACTACGAGCAGTACTTC,CASSYTGTEDYEQYF
once,TRBD2,TRBV27,TRBJ2-1,TGTGCCAGCAGCTTAAAGACTAGCGCTTACAATGAGCAGTTCTTC,CASSLKTSAYNEQFF
-,-,TRBV7-8,TRBJ1-2,TGTGCCAGCAGCTTAACCACCCGTCGAGCGAACTATGGCTACACCTTC,CASSLTTRRANYGYTF
-,-,TRBV9,TRBJ1-2,TGTGCCAGCAGCGTACCCGGAGACTATGGCTACACCTTC,CASSVPGDYGYTF
-,TRBD2,TRBV28,TRBJ2-7,TGTGCCAGCAGTTTAACGGGGGGACTAGCGGGATCCGACGAGCAGTACTTC,CASSLTGGLAGSDEQYF
-,TRBD1,TRBV28,TRBJ2-5,TGTGCCAGCAGGACACAGGGGGCGCGAGAGACCCAGTACTTC,CASRTQGARETQYF
-,-,TRBV6-5,TRBJ2-5,TGTGCCAGCAGTCAAACGGCGGGTTCCCAAGAGACCCAGTACTTC,CASSQTAGSQETQYF
-,TRBD2,TRBV5-1,TRBJ2-1,TGCGCCAGCAGCTTGGACCAATTTATGGGACTAGCGGGGGGGCGTGAGCAGTTCTTC,CASSLDQFMGLAGGREQFF
-,-,TRBV28,TRBJ1-2,TGTGCCAGCAGGGGATTTGACGGGGAGCATAACTATGGCTACACCTTC,CASRGFDGEHNYGYTF
-,-,TRBV6-5,TRBJ1-2,TGTGCCAGCAGTTACTCGAATTCCGGGGTCTATGGCTACACCTTC,CASSYSNSGVYGYTF
-,TRBD2,TRBV2,TRBJ2-1,TGTGCCAGCAGCGCACTAGCGGGAGCATTCTATGAGCAGTTCTTC,CASSALAGAFYEQFF
-,TRBD1,TRBV5-1,TRBJ2-7,TGCGCCAGCAGCCACCGGGGACAGGGAATCGACGAGCAGTACTTC,CASSHRGQGIDEQYF
-,-,TRBV28,TRBJ1-4,TGTGCCAGCAGTGACCTGGCGGGCAAAGATGAAAAACTGTTTTTT,CASSDLAGKDEKLFF
-,-,TRBV28,TRBJ1-1,TGTGCCAGCAGTTTAGGAGGGCCCTTGAACACTGAAGCTTTCTTT,CASSLGGPLNTEAFF
-,-,TRBV4-3,TRBJ2-1,TGCGCCAGCAGCCAAGATAGGATCGGGGGTGAGCAGTTCTTC,CASSQDRIGGEQFF
once,-,TRBV18,TRBJ2-7,TGTGCCAGCTCTACGGGGGAGCGGGTCCACGAGCAGTACTTC,CASSTGERVHEQYF
-,TRBD1,TRBV6-5,TRBJ1-4,TGTGCCAGCAGGCCCTCCGGACAGGGGAATGAAAAACTGTTTTTT,CASRPSGQGNEKLFF
-,-,TRBV15,TRBJ2-3,TGTGCCACCAGCAGAGAGGGGGGGCGGGGCACAGATACGCAGTATTTT,CATSREGGRGTDTQYF
-,TRBD1,TRBV24-1,TRBJ2-3,TGTGCCACCAGTGATGTCGTTAGGCCCGGGACAGGGGCCAATGCAGATACGCAGTATTTT,CATSDVVRPGTGANADTQYF
-,TRBD2,TRBV7-8,TRBJ2-1,TGTGCCAGCAGCAGGGGACTAGCGGACTACAATGAGCAGTTCTTC,CASSRGLADYNEQFF
-,TRBD2,TRBV5-5,TRBJ2-3,TGTGCCAGCAGCTTCCTTCTAGCGGGGACTAGCACAGATACGCAGTATTTT,CASSFLLAGTSTDTQYF
-,-,TRBV21-1,TRBJ1-6,TGTGCCAGCAGCAAAGCCGGTTCGACAGGGCAGGTGGACTATAATTCACCCCTCCACTTT,CASSKAGSTGQVDYNSPLHF
-,-,TRBV30,TRBJ1-1,TGTGCCTGGAGTCCCCTGACAGTGAGCACTGAAGCTTTCTTT,CAWSPLTVSTEAFF
-,TRBD1,TRBV9,TRBJ2-7,TGTGCCAGCAGCGCCGGACAGGACTGGGAGCAGTACTTC,CASSAGQDWEQYF
few,-,TRBV27,TRBJ1-6,TGTGCCAGCAGTCAGGGGTTGAATTCACCCCTCCACTTT,CASSQGLNSPLHF
few,TRBD1,TRBV13,TRBJ2-7,TGTGCCAGCAGCCCGGACAGGGGGCGTGTGTCCGAGCAGTACTTC,CASSPDRGRVSEQYF
-,TRBD2,TRBV6-2/TRBV6-3,TRBJ2-3,TGTGCCAGCAGTTACCGACAAGGACTAGCGGGAGTCACAGATACGCAGTATTTT,CASSYRQGLAGVTDTQYF
-,TRBD1,TRBV7-2,TRBJ1-2,TGTGCCAGCAACCGGGACAGGCTTAACTATGGCTACACCTTC,CASNRDRLNYGYTF
-,-,TRBV7-9,TRBJ2-7,TGTGCCAGCAGCCCCCCTGCGGACAAGGGGGAGTACTTC,CASSPPADKGEYF
-,TRBD1,TRBV7-9,TRBJ1-2,TGTGCCAGCAGCTCTGGACAGGGGGCAGGGGTTGGCTACACCTTC,CASSSGQGAGVGYTF
once,TRBD1,TRBV6-4,TRBJ2-1,TGTGCCAGCAGTGCGGACAGGGATGGGGAGCAGTTCTTC,CASSADRDGEQFF
-,TRBD1,TRBV30,TRBJ1-5,TGTGCCTGGAGCGGACAGGGCCTCGGTCAGCCCCAGCATTTT,CAWSGQGLGQPQHF
-,-,TRBV7-3,TRBJ2-2,TGTGCCAGCAGCTTTTTCTCCGACACCGGGGAGCTGTTTTTT,CASSFFSDTGELFF
-,TRBD1,TRBV30,TRBJ1-5,TGTGCCTGGAGTGGGACAGGGTTCGATCAGCCCCAGCATTTT,CAWSGTGFDQPQHF